The next 32 T cell receptor beta chains were all read from a single sample in a study of a mutant IDH1 vaccine in newly diagnosed glioma. Time point given: week 35, safety follow-up. All doses held 300 ug of mutant IDH1 20-mer peptide, with topical imiquimod. The repertoire was sequenced with immunoSEQ multiplex PCR; TCRdb's copy has only in-frame clones and lacks some. The sample lists roughly 69,000 clones; roughly 86% were seen once. The antigens for these receptors are not known. The sample here was PBMCs, taken from a glioma patient whose treatment included an IDH1 peptide vaccine. All receptors derive from a man aged 25-40 years with glioma.

Here the CDR3 reads CASSLDRGTYEQYF. The CDR3 DNA is TGTGCCAGCAGCCTGGACAGGGGAACCTACGAGCAGTACTTC. The genes are TRBV5-4 and TRBJ2-7, with 9 bases matching TRBD1. J was trimmed by 2 bases and V by 4 bases; bases with no gene match: 4. The CDR3 has 14 amino acids. Germline assignment: CDR1 SGHNT and CDR2 YYREEE (reference sequence). The variable domain in full, completed from reference TRBV5-4 and TRBJ2-7, reads ETGVTQSPTHLIKTRGQQVTLRCSSQSGHNTVSWYQQALGQGPQFIFQYYREEENGRGNFPPRFSGLQFPNYSSELNVNALELDDSALYLCASSLDRGTYEQYFGPGTRLTVT.

The gene calls are TRBV29-1 and TRBJ2-7; possible D gene TRBD2, 5 bases. Trimming removed 7 bases from V and 2 bases from J, with 12 bases in between. The CDR3 runs 12 residues. Germline values: CDR1 SQVTM, CDR2 ANQGSEA. The DNA of the CDR3 is TGCAGCGGATCAACCGGGGCCTACGAGCAGTACTTC. Amino acid sequence: CSGSTGAYEQYF.

This sequence joins TRBV7-9 and TRBJ2-7; D call uncertain. With 1 base removed from V and 9 bases from J, the gap between germline ends came to 10 bases. Germline V lookup: CDR1 SEHNR, CDR2 FQNEAQ (reference sequence). The CDR3 is 12 amino acids. CDR3 DNA: TGTGCCAGCAGCTTAGGACCTGGCGCGCAGTACTTC. Translating gives CASSLGPGAQYF.

CDR3 DNA: TGTGCCAGCCGGGACAGGGCCATTAATTCACCCCTCCACTTT. This gives the protein CASRDRAINSPLHF. V gene TRBV10-3 combines with J gene TRBJ1-6, with 9 nucleotides matching TRBD1. The CDR3 is made up of 14 amino acids. V was clipped by 10 bases and J by 6 bases; unmatched bases: 7. Germline CDR1 ENHRY, CDR2 SYGVKD.

The rearrangement links TRBV19 to TRBJ1-5, with a tentative D call TRBD1 (6 bases). Trimming cost V 6 bases and J 0 bases, with 15 bases left between them. The germline CDR1 and CDR2 sequences are LNHDA and SQIVND (reference sequence). The CDR3 runs to 16 residues. The CDR3 here is CASSARDTNSNQPQHF. Written as DNA, the CDR3 is TGTGCCAGTAGCGCCCGGGACACCAATAGCAATCAGCCCCAGCATTTT.

This rearrangement joins TRBV28 to TRBJ1-2, with a tentative D call TRBD1 (5 bases). Germline V lookup: CDR1 MDHEN, CDR2 SYDVKM. Trimming removed 5 bases from V and 10 bases from J, with 20 bases in between. The CDR3 has 14 residues. The CDR3 reads CASSPRQSRSAYTF. The CDR3 DNA sequence: TGTGCCAGCAGTCCCCGACAGAGTCGAAGTGCCTACACCTTC.

This clone was found a few times. J is TRBJ1-5 and V is TRBV29-1, with TRBD1 as a possible D gene (5 bases). The CDR3 loop spans 12 amino acids. The germline gives CDR1 SQVTM, CDR2 ANQGSEA. The V gene lost 7 bases and the J gene lost 4 bases, with 11 bases spanning the gap. CDR3 nucleotide sequence: TGCAGCGCAGTAGAGGGGAATCAGCCCCAGCATTTT. It translates to CSAVEGNQPQHF.

Notes on this clone: The sample has other DNA sequences that encode this CDR3 too. The chain employs TRBV2 and TRBJ2-7, with a tentative D call TRBD1 (5 bases). V gave up 2 bases and J gave up 0 bases, with 14 bases separating them. From germline, CDR1 is SNHLY and CDR2 FYNNEI. The CDR3 has 16 amino acids. CDR3 sequence: CASSEPADSSSYEQYF. CDR3 DNA sequence: TGTGCCAGCAGTGAACCAGCCGACAGCAGCTCCTACGAGCAGTACTTC.

This clone was seen more than once but under ten times. The rearrangement joins TRBV11-2 to TRBJ1-1; unclear D gene. Deletions cut 2 bases from V and 1 base from J, with 5 bases between. CDR1 and CDR2 from the germline V gene are SGHAT and FQNNGV. The length of the CDR3 is 13 residues. The CDR3 reads CASSLSQNTEAFF. In DNA, the CDR3 is TGTGCCAGCAGCTTATCTCAGAACACTGAAGCTTTCTTT.

The chain recombines TRBV7-8 with TRBJ2-1, with a possible D match to TRBD1 (6 bases). Germline V gene data show CDR1 as SGHVS and CDR2 as FQNEAQ. Between the trimmed V and J ends, which lost 1 base and 6 bases, there was a span of 16 bases. This CDR3 has 16 amino acids. The CDR3, as DNA: TGTGCCAGCAGCTTAGGACAGGCACTGATGGGCAATGAGCAGTTCTTC. Translated, it gives CASSLGQALMGNEQFF.

The chain carries TRBV11-2 and TRBJ2-5; no definite D call. The CDR3 has 12 amino acids. Germline loops: CDR1 SGHAT, CDR2 FQNNGV. V was pared by 5 bases and J by 7 bases, with 11 bases between. The CDR3: CASSPPSGTQYF. CDR3 DNA sequence: TGTGCCAGCAGCCCGCCGAGTGGGACCCAGTACTTC.

This clone has just one count. The gene calls are TRBV6-4 and TRBJ2-2; D is unclear. Germline-derived CDR1 and CDR2 are MRHNA and SNTAGT. V shed 2 bases and J shed 3 bases, with 4 bases lying between them. The CDR3 totals 13 residues. CDR3 sequence: CASSDRYTGELFF. The CDR3 DNA follows: TGTGCCAGCAGTGACCGGTACACCGGGGAGCTGTTTTTT.

This clone has more than one count but fewer than ten. V usage is TRBV25-1 and J usage is TRBJ2-7; TRBD1 matches 10 bases. Germline V gene sequence: CDR1 MGHDK, CDR2 SYGVNS. There are 17 residues in the CDR3. The junction had 7 bases not matched to a gene; V was cut back by 1 base and J by 1 base. In DNA, the CDR3 is TGTGCCAGCAGTGAATTGCGGGGACAGGGGCATTCCTACGAGCAGTACTTC. Its protein product is CASSELRGQGHSYEQYF.

The chain uses TRBV19 and TRBJ2-2; 7 bases fit TRBD1. Germline V gene lookup returns CDR1 LNHDA and CDR2 SQIVND (reference sequence). After removal of 7 bases from V and 0 bases from J, the junction contained 5 bases not matched to a gene. This CDR3 region has 15 residues. CDR3 bases: TGTGCCAGTAACCACGGGACAGCGAACACCGGGGAGCTGTTTTTT. Protein product: CASNHGTANTGELFF.

V gene TRBV6-5 combines with J gene TRBJ1-1; D may be TRBD1 (5 bases). In germline, CDR1 is MNHEY, CDR2 SVGAGI. V was shortened by 2 bases and J by 3 bases, with 10 bases between the two germline ends. The CDR3 covers 14 residues. CDR3 sequence reads: CASSYTTVDTEAFF. CDR3 coding DNA: TGTGCCAGCAGTTACACGACAGTGGACACTGAAGCTTTCTTT.

This clone is a singleton in its sample. The rearrangement uses TRBV5-4 and TRBJ2-5, with TRBD2 identical over 7 bases. This CDR3 has 14 amino acids. From germline, CDR1 is SGHNT and CDR2 YYREEE (reference sequence). Unmatched junction bases numbered 7, after V lost 4 bases and J lost 4 bases. The CDR3 nucleotides are TGTGCCAGCAGCCTACGGGGGGTCGGAGAGACCCAGTACTTC. As protein: CASSLRGVGETQYF.

This clone was found a few times. The rearrangement links TRBV10-3 to TRBJ1-1, with D maybe TRBD1 (6 bases). V was cut by 7 bases and J by 2 bases, with 11 bases left in between. CDR1 is ENHRY, CDR2 SYGVKD, per germline. The CDR3 length is 13 residues. The CDR3 region is CAIMGAFNTEAFF. For the CDR3, the DNA is TGTGCCATCATGGGGGCTTTTAACACTGAAGCTTTCTTT.

The chain has TRBV13 and TRBJ2-3, with D perhaps assigned TRBD1 or TRBD2 (5 bases each). CDR3 length: 14 amino acids. Germline CDR1 is PRHDT and CDR2 is FYEKMQ (reference sequence). Between the trimmed V and J ends, which lost 5 bases and 1 base, there was a span of 10 bases. This chain's CDR3 is CASSNGAGTDTQYF. The CDR3 DNA reads TGTGCCAGCAGCAACGGGGCGGGCACAGATACGCAGTATTTT.

The chain is built from TRBV27 and TRBJ2-5, with 8 bases identical to TRBD2. Germline lookup yields CDR1 MNHEY and CDR2 SMNVEV (reference sequence). This CDR3 region has 16 residues. Losses at the gene ends were 5 bases for V and 2 bases for J; bases not matched to a gene: 10. The CDR3 nucleotides read TGTGCCAGCAGTCTGCGGACTAGCCGAATACAAGAGACCCAGTACTTC. Its protein is CASSLRTSRIQETQYF.

The chain joins TRBV30 to TRBJ1-6; D remains ambiguous. Trimming took 3 bases from V and 8 from J, leaving 8 bases between them. The CDR3 covers 12 residues. Germline V CDR1 and CDR2: GTSNPN, SVGIG (reference sequence). CDR3 sequence reads: CAWSYLHSPLHF. The CDR3 DNA reads TGTGCCTGGAGCTACCTGCATTCACCCCTCCACTTT.

The rearrangement links TRBV30 to TRBJ2-3; maybe TRBD1 (6 bases). The germline CDR1 and CDR2 sequences are GTSNPN and SVGIG (reference sequence). This CDR3 spans 14 amino acids. V was cut by 4 bases and J by 2 bases, with 13 bases left in between. CDR3 in DNA: TGTGCCTGGACATTGGACAGACCCACAGATACGCAGTATTTT. This gives the protein CAWTLDRPTDTQYF.

The CDR3 nucleotides read TGCGCCAGCAGCTTAGGAGTTACGAGTGAGCAGTTCTTC. Protein: CASSLGVTSEQFF. The genes are TRBV5-1 and TRBJ2-1; D not certain. Germline loops: CDR1 SGHRS, CDR2 YFSETQ. This CDR3 spans 13 amino acids. The V gene lost 2 bases and the J gene lost 9 bases, with 12 bases spanning the gap.

The chain joins TRBV6-1 to TRBJ2-7; D ambiguous. The CDR3 spans 13 residues. The germline V gene encodes CDR1 MNHNS and CDR2 SASEGT. The germline V and J ends were trimmed by 5 bases and 3 bases, with 11 bases remaining between them. The CDR3 DNA is TGTGCCAGCAGTCCTGGACGGATCTACGAGCAGTACTTC. Its translation: CASSPGRIYEQYF.

The rearrangement uses TRBV4-3 and TRBJ1-1; D is perhaps TRBD1 (5 bases). The V end was cut by 5 bases, the J end by 3 bases, with 10 bases between. Germline V gene lookup returns CDR1 LGHNA and CDR2 YSLEER. The CDR3 consists of 13 residues. In DNA form, the CDR3 reads TGCGCCAGCAGCGAACAGGAATACACTGAAGCTTTCTTT. Protein product: CASSEQEYTEAFF.

The rearrangement joins TRBV18 to TRBJ1-5; 7 positions match TRBD1. The J segment lost 7 bases and the V segment lost 3 bases, leaving 12 bases of the junction unmatched. Germline V gene data show CDR1 as KGHSH and CDR2 as LQKENI. CDR3 length: 16 residues. The CDR3 here is CASSPSINRGGQPQHF. Here the CDR3 DNA reads TGTGCCAGCTCACCGTCAATTAACAGGGGTGGACAGCCCCAGCATTTT. The full variable domain, in which reference TRBV18 and TRBJ1-5 provide the parts outside the CDR3, is NAGVMQNPRHLVRRRGQEARLRCSPMKGHSHVYWYRQLPEEGLKFMVYLQKENIIDESGMPKERFSAEFPKEGPSILRIQQVVRGDSAAYFCASSPSINRGGQPQHFGDGTRLSIL.

The gene calls are TRBV5-6 and TRBJ2-7; the match to TRBD1 covers 8 bases. Germline-derived CDR1 and CDR2 are SGHDT and YYEEEE. The CDR3 is 14 amino acids. V shed 1 base, J shed 6 bases, and the junction held 6 bases outside the gene matches. The CDR3 DNA reads TGTGCCAGCAGCTTGCGGGACAGGCGAGTCGAGCAGTACTTC. Amino acid sequence: CASSLRDRRVEQYF.

This clone has just one count. A read error may produce the germline difference seen at one junction end. V usage is TRBV2 and J usage is TRBJ2-1; D gene uncertain. Germline values: CDR1 SNHLY, CDR2 FYNNEI. The CDR3 is 14 amino acids. The chain's CDR3 is CVSSEVSTHPSRFF. CDR3 sequence (DNA): TGTGTCAGCAGTGAGGTCTCCACTCATCCGTCGAGGTTCTTC.

The chain recombines TRBV9 with TRBJ1-5, with D uncertain. V was pared by 1 base and J by 2 bases, with 7 bases between. CDR3 size: 14 residues. From germline, CDR1 is SGDLS and CDR2 YYNGEE. CDR3 region: CASSVSGGNQPQHF. The CDR3 coding sequence is TGTGCCAGCAGCGTATCCGGGGGCAATCAGCCCCAGCATTTT.

The chain has TRBV5-8 and TRBJ2-1, with D possibly being TRBD1 (5 bases). The CDR3 runs 14 residues. Trimming shortened V by 4 bases and J by 7 bases, and 15 bases separated the two germline ends. Germline CDR1 SGHTS, CDR2 YDEGEE. The CDR3 loop is CASSSTGQLNEQFF. The CDR3 DNA is TGTGCCAGCAGCAGCACAGGACAATTGAATGAGCAGTTCTTC.

This sequence joins TRBV19 and TRBJ2-2; D is unresolved. This CDR3 has 13 amino acids. V was trimmed by 6 bases and J by 1 base, leaving 6 bases between them. The germline gives CDR1 LNHDA, CDR2 SQIVND (reference sequence). In nucleotides, the CDR3 is TGTGCCAGTAGGCCTCTGAACACCGGGGAGCTGTTTTTT. Its protein product is CASRPLNTGELFF.

The V gene is TRBV7-8, the J gene TRBJ2-7; 9 nucleotides agree with TRBD1. CDR1 is SGHVS, CDR2 FQNEAQ, per germline. The CDR3 runs to 14 residues. V trimming: 5 bases; J trimming: 6 bases; junction bases outside the gene matches: 8. The CDR3 sequence: CASSPRTGVREQYF. CDR3 coding DNA: TGTGCCAGCAGCCCCAGGACAGGGGTTCGCGAGCAGTACTTC.

CDR3 sequence (DNA): TGCGCCAGCAGCTTGGCCGGGACCGTTGTGTACGAGCAGTACTTC. Protein sequence: CASSLAGTVVYEQYF. The V gene is TRBV5-1, the J gene TRBJ2-7; D is perhaps TRBD1 or TRBD2 (5 bases each). Germline lookup yields CDR1 SGHRS and CDR2 YFSETQ. The CDR3 extends over 15 amino acids. V lost 0 bases to trimming and J lost 4 bases, with 14 bases between them.